The source of this T cell receptor beta chain is a study of T cells after yellow fever vaccination. MiXCR, run by TCRdb on the 5' RACE reads, gives a single entry per CDR3 protein. The sample yields about 200,000 distinct CDR3 sequences, approximately 3% seen once. The junction had 4 bases not matched to a gene; V was cut back by 1 base and J by 0 bases. The germline V gene encodes CDR1 LGHNA and CDR2 YNFKEQ. This CDR3 has 16 amino acids. This receptor was obtained from a man between 18 and 29 years old who received the YFV17D yellow fever vaccine. The rearrangement joins TRBV4-2 to TRBJ2-7; 9 bases match TRBD2. This sample comprised CD4+ T cells sorted from PBMCs, obtained 10 days after the yellow fever booster vaccination. In nucleotides, the CDR3 is TGTGCCAGCAGCCAAGGGGCACTAGCGGGCTCCTACGAGCAGTACTTC. This encodes CASSQGALAGSYEQYF.